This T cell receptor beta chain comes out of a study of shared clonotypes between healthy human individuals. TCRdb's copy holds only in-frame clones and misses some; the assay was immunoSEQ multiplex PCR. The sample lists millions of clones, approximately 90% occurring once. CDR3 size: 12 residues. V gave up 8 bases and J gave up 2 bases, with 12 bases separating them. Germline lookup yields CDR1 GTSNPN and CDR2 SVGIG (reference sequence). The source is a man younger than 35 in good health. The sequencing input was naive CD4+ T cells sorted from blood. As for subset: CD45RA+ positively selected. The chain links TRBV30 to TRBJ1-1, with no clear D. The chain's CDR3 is CARGRINTEAFF. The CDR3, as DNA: TGTGCCCGTGGAAGGATAAACACTGAAGCTTTCTTT. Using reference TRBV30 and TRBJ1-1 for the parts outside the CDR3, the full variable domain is SQTIHQWPATLVQPVGSPLSLECTVEGTSNPNLYWYRQAAGRGLQLLFYSVGIGQISSEVPQNLSASRPQDRQFILSSKKLLLSDSGFYLCARGRINTEAFFGQGTRLTVV.